This passage covers 17 T cell receptor beta chains from one sample sequenced in a study of cytomegalovirus exposure and HLA in healthy donors. 13 Jbeta primers and 60 Vbeta primers were used for the PCR. Data came from immunoSEQ multiplex PCR; TCRdb stores just in-frame clones and leaves some out. The data contain 90,000 to 140,000 clones, about three quarters of them singletons. Specimen: PBMCs. These receptors came from a male donor in good health and CMV-seronegative.

This rearrangement joins TRBV4-1 to TRBJ2-5, with D possibly being TRBD2 (5 bases). Germline lookup yields CDR1 MGHRA and CDR2 YSYEKL. The CDR3 totals 14 residues. Trimming left V 1 base short and J 6 bases short, with 12 bases between. The CDR3 sequence: CASSQVGGPKTQYF. The CDR3 DNA follows: TGCGCCAGCAGCCAAGTGGGCGGGCCGAAGACCCAGTACTTC.

The chain carries TRBV4-3 and TRBJ2-1; 7 bases are shared with TRBD2. The trim removed 0 bases at V and 6 bases at J, leaving 2 bases unmatched. Looked up from germline, CDR1 is LGHNA and CDR2 is YSLEER. The CDR3 consists of 14 residues. Here the CDR3 DNA reads TGCGCCAGCAGCCAAGAGGCGGGAGCCAATGAGCAGTTCTTC. Its protein is CASSQEAGANEQFF.

The chain joins TRBV5-4 to TRBJ2-2; TRBD1 aligns across 8 bases. Losses at the gene ends were 4 bases for V and 5 bases for J; bases not matched to a gene: 10. The CDR3 runs 16 residues. Per the germline V gene, CDR1 is SGHNT and CDR2 is YYREEE (reference sequence). CDR3 region: CASSDGQGVRTGELFF. CDR3 bases: TGTGCCAGCAGCGACGGACAGGGTGTAAGGACCGGGGAGCTGTTTTTT.

V is TRBV30 and J is TRBJ2-3; TRBD2 aligns across 9 bases. CDR1 GTSNPN and CDR2 SVGIG come from the germline V gene (reference sequence). V lost 1 base and J lost 5; bases outside the gene matches: 4. The CDR3 extends over 14 amino acids. The chain's CDR3 is CAWSGGLARDTQYF. DNA for the CDR3: TGTGCCTGGAGTGGGGGACTAGCAAGAGATACGCAGTATTTT.

This clone was seen more than once but under ten times. The J gene is TRBJ1-1, the V gene TRBV6-6, with 10 bases fitting TRBD1. The CDR3 loop spans 15 amino acids. CDR1 and CDR2 from the germline V gene are MNHNY and SVGAGI (reference sequence). The trim removed 6 bases at V and 3 bases at J, leaving 7 bases unmatched. CDR3 sequence (DNA): TGTGCCAGCAGGTTACCGGGACAGGGGCACACTGAAGCTTTCTTT. Amino acid sequence: CASRLPGQGHTEAFF.

The chain joins TRBV7-9 to TRBJ1-2; possibly TRBD1 for D (6 bases). With 5 bases removed from V and 5 bases from J, the gap between germline ends came to 21 bases. The CDR3 loop spans 16 amino acids. Germline V gives CDR1 SEHNR, CDR2 FQNEAQ (reference sequence). For the CDR3, the DNA is TGTGCCAGCAGCCACACAGTTAGACAGGTGGAGTATGGCTACACCTTC. Amino acids: CASSHTVRQVEYGYTF.

The V call is TRBV4-2, the J call TRBJ2-2; TRBD1 aligns across 9 bases. Looked up from germline, CDR1 is LGHNA and CDR2 is YNFKEQ. The CDR3 is 17 residues long. V was clipped by 4 bases and J by 5 bases; unmatched bases: 11. CDR3 in amino acids: CASSRLQGAGATGELFF. In nucleotides, the CDR3 is TGTGCCAGCAGCCGGCTACAGGGGGCAGGGGCGACCGGGGAGCTGTTTTTT.

This chain connects TRBV10-1 to TRBJ1-2; possible D gene TRBD1, 5 bases. The V end lost 2 bases, the J end lost 1 base, and 8 bases lay between the germline ends. The CDR3 sequence is 14 residues long. The germline V gene encodes CDR1 WNHNN and CDR2 SYGVQD (reference sequence). The CDR3: CASSETGRNYGYTF. CDR3 nucleotide sequence: TGCGCCAGCAGTGAGACAGGACGTAACTATGGCTACACCTTC.

The chain joins TRBV5-1 to TRBJ1-2; 7 bases line up with TRBD1. The ends lost 1 base at V and 8 bases at J; junction bases unmatched: 8. The germline gives CDR1 SGHRS, CDR2 YFSETQ. CDR3 length: 14 residues. DNA for the CDR3: TGCGCCAGCAGCTTGCCAGGGGGTCCCGACGGCTACACCTTC. Its protein product is CASSLPGGPDGYTF.

The chain joins TRBV7-2 to TRBJ2-1; no clear D gene. The V gene lost 5 bases and the J gene lost 0 bases, with 8 bases spanning the gap. CDR3 length: 14 residues. CDR1 SGHTA and CDR2 FQGNSA come from the germline V gene. The CDR3 region is CASSVDSSYNEQFF. The CDR3 region has the DNA TGTGCCAGCAGCGTTGATAGCTCCTACAATGAGCAGTTCTTC.

The J gene is TRBJ2-2, the V gene TRBV5-6; unclear D gene. The CDR3 loop spans 16 amino acids. Per the germline V gene, CDR1 is SGHDT and CDR2 is YYEEEE. V was pared by 2 bases and J by 0 bases, with 11 bases between. CDR3 coding DNA: TGTGCCAGCAGCTTCCATCGGTACTCGAACACCGGGGAGCTGTTTTTT. Its protein product is CASSFHRYSNTGELFF.

The rearrangement joins TRBV2 to TRBJ1-1; no clear D gene. Trimming took 7 bases from V and 0 from J, leaving 12 bases between them. CDR1 is SNHLY and CDR2 is FYNNEI in the germline V gene. There are 14 residues in the CDR3. This chain's CDR3 is CASNLITVNTEAFF. DNA of the CDR3: TGTGCCAGCAACCTAATTACCGTGAACACTGAAGCTTTCTTT.

This sequence joins TRBV27 and TRBJ2-7, with 9 positions matching TRBD1. The V gene end was trimmed by 6 bases and the J gene end by 4 bases; junction bases not matched to a gene: 7. Germline-derived CDR1 and CDR2 are MNHEY and SMNVEV (reference sequence). The CDR3 covers 14 residues. The CDR3 DNA reads as TGTGCCAGCAGGGCACAGGGGGCGAAGTACGAGCAGTACTTC. It codes for CASRAQGAKYEQYF.

V and J are TRBV15 and TRBJ2-1, with unresolved D. Germline V gene lookup returns CDR1 LNHNV and CDR2 YYDKDF (reference sequence). The CDR3 spans 14 residues. Trimming removed 1 base from V and 8 bases from J, with 12 bases in between. CDR3 nucleotides: TGTGCCACCAGCAGAGTCGGTGATCCCCATGAGCAGTTCTTC. It codes for CATSRVGDPHEQFF.

CDR3 sequence: CASSSHTGNTEAFF. The CDR3, as DNA: TGTGCCAGCAGCTCCCACACAGGGAACACTGAAGCTTTCTTT. The chain employs TRBV7-2 and TRBJ1-1, with D perhaps matching TRBD1 (5 bases). Deletions cut 4 bases from V and 1 base from J, with 10 bases between. Germline V lookup: CDR1 SGHTA, CDR2 FQGNSA. CDR3 length equals 14 residues.

The chain couples TRBV7-2 to TRBJ1-2, with D possibly matching TRBD1 (6 bases). CDR3 length: 13 amino acids. Between the trimmed V and J ends, which lost 4 bases and 8 bases, there was a span of 14 bases. Germline V gives CDR1 SGHTA, CDR2 FQGNSA. The CDR3 spells CASSSGGAEGYTF. CDR3 nucleotides: TGTGCCAGCAGCTCCGGGGGGGCTGAAGGCTACACCTTC.

The chain combines TRBV6-1 with TRBJ1-1, with TRBD1 as a possible D gene (5 bases). V was trimmed by 4 bases and J by 3 bases, leaving 12 bases between them. The CDR3 loop spans 14 amino acids. CDR1 is MNHNS and CDR2 is SASEGT in the germline V gene. This CDR3 reads CASSVWGEYTEAFF. CDR3 DNA: TGTGCCAGCAGTGTTTGGGGGGAGTACACTGAAGCTTTCTTT.